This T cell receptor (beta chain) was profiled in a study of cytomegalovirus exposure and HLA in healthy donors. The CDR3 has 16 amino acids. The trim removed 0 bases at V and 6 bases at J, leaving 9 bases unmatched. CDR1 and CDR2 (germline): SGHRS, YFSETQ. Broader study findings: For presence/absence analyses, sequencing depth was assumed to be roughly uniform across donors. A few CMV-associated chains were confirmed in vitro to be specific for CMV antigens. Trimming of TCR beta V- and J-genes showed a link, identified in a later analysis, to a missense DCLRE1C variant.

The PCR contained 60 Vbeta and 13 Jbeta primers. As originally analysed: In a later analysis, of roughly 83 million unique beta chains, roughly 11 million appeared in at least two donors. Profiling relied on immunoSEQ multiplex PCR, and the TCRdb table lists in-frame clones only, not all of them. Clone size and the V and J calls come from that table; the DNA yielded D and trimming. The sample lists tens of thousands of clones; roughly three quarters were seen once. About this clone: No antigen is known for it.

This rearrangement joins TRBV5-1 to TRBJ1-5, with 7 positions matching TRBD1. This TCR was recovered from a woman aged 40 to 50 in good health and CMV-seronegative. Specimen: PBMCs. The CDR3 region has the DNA TGCGCCAGCAGCTTGGATGCGACAGGGATTGGTCAGCCCCAGCATTTT. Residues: CASSLDATGIGQPQHF. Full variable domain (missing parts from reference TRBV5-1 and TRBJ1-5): KAGVTQTPRYLIKTRGQQVTLSCSPISGHRSVSWYQQTPGQGLQFLFEYFSETQRNKGNFPGRFSGRQFSNSRSEMNVSTLELGDSALYLCASSLDATGIGQPQHFGDGTRLSIL.